This entry lists 9 T cell receptor beta chains sequenced from one sample in a study of T cells after yellow fever vaccination (dated by TCRdb to between 2018 and 2021). The library was generated by 5' RACE. TCRdb names Illumina HiSeq 2500 as the instrument used. Starting from the raw public reads, TCRdb applied fastp trimming at Q25, assembled clones with MiXCR and retained in-frame beta chains. Identical CDR3 proteins give one entry, which carries the most common genes and DNA. The sample records 120,000 to 150,000 distinct CDR3 sequences, 7% to 9% of which are singletons. Roughly 0.73% of the sample goes to the ten largest clones. The treatment or condition label for this specimen denotes: live attenuated yellow fever vaccine strain. The specimen was CD4+ T cells sorted from PBMCs, collected 5 days after the yellow fever booster vaccination. These receptors came from a man aged 25 to 45 who received the YFV17D yellow fever vaccine.

The table lists this clonotype with many counts. J is TRBJ1-1 and V is TRBV18, with D unresolved. CDR1 and CDR2 from the germline V gene are KGHSH and LQKENI. Trimming left V 3 bases short and J 6 bases short, with 11 bases between. This CDR3 contains 13 residues. The CDR3 reads CASSPFILPEAFF. Written as DNA, the CDR3 is TGTGCCAGCTCACCTTTTATCCTCCCTGAAGCTTTCTTT. Variable domain in full (rest from reference TRBV18 and TRBJ1-1): NAGVMQNPRHLVRRRGQEARLRCSPMKGHSHVYWYRQLPEEGLKFMVYLQKENIIDESGMPKERFSAEFPKEGPSILRIQQVVRGDSAAYFCASSPFILPEAFFGQGTRLTVV.

The chain carries TRBV5-4 and TRBJ2-1; 7 nucleotides line up with TRBD1. Losses at the gene ends were 5 bases for V and 8 bases for J; bases not matched to a gene: 10. Germline-derived CDR1 and CDR2 are SGHNT and YYREEE (reference sequence). The CDR3 has 14 residues. This CDR3 is CASSSRGGVDEQFF. The CDR3 DNA reads as TGTGCCAGCAGTAGTAGAGGGGGCGTAGATGAGCAGTTCTTC.

This clonotype was counted ten times or more. The gene calls are TRBV28 and TRBJ2-7; the match to TRBD1 covers 9 bases. CDR3 size: 15 residues. Unmatched junction bases numbered 7, after V lost 7 bases and J lost 0 bases. CDR1 and CDR2 (germline): MDHEN, SYDVKM. This chain's CDR3 is CASITGQGYSYEQYF. CDR3 nucleotides: TGTGCCAGCATAACGGGACAGGGCTACTCCTACGAGCAGTACTTC.

In its sample, this clonotype was seen many times. The rearrangement uses TRBV7-2 and TRBJ1-2; D ambiguous. Germline CDR1 reads SGHTA; CDR2 reads FQGNSA. CDR3 length equals 13 residues. Trimming removed 5 bases from V and 8 bases from J, with 15 bases in between. CDR3 region: CASSLDWSWGYTF. The CDR3 nucleotides read TGTGCCAGCAGCCTTGACTGGTCTTGGGGCTACACCTTC.

This clonotype has a count of ten or more. The chain links TRBV5-1 to TRBJ2-5; TRBD1 aligns across 10 bases. V shed 4 bases, J shed 4 bases, and the junction held 7 bases outside the gene matches. Germline-derived CDR1 and CDR2 are SGHRS and YFSETQ. The length of the CDR3 is 15 residues. The CDR3 protein is CASSPAGTGAETQYF. Written as DNA, the CDR3 is TGCGCCAGCAGCCCGGCGGGGACAGGGGCAGAGACCCAGTACTTC.

This clonotype was detected only a few times. The chain links TRBV5-1 to TRBJ1-6; D might be TRBD1 (5 bases). This CDR3 is built from 15 residues. V lost 0 bases, J lost 5 bases, and 9 bases lay in between. Looked up from germline, CDR1 is SGHRS and CDR2 is YFSETQ. CDR3 region: CASSLASGNNSPLHF. The CDR3 DNA sequence: TGCGCCAGCAGCTTGGCCTCAGGGAATAATTCACCCCTCCACTTT.

This clonotype was counted ten times or more. V and J are TRBV20-1 and TRBJ2-1; TRBD2 matches 10 bases. Germline CDR1 reads DFQATT; CDR2 reads SNEGSKA (reference sequence). The V and J ends lost 6 bases and 5 bases, in that order; junction bases with no gene match: 10. CDR3 length: 15 residues. CDR3 sequence reads: CSAGKTSGLNNEQFF. Written as DNA, the CDR3 is TGCAGTGCGGGAAAGACTAGCGGGCTGAACAATGAGCAGTTCTTC.

This clonotype occurred many times. In DNA, the CDR3 is TGTGCCAGCAGCGCCGGGACTAGCGGTTACGAGCAGTACTTC. Translating gives CASSAGTSGYEQYF. This rearrangement joins TRBV14 to TRBJ2-7, with 11 bases aligning to TRBD2. This CDR3 is built from 14 residues. Germline CDR1 SGHDN, CDR2 FVKESK. The junction had 4 bases not matched to a gene; V was cut back by 5 bases and J by 4 bases.

In its sample, this clonotype was seen many times. The chain links TRBV2 to TRBJ2-5, with D perhaps given as TRBD1 or TRBD2 (6 bases each). The CDR3 sequence is 13 residues long. The V end lost 6 bases, the J end lost 5 bases, and 13 bases lay between the germline ends. CDR1 is SNHLY and CDR2 is FYNNEI in the germline V gene. The CDR3 is CASRSEGGETQYF. Here the CDR3 DNA reads TGTGCCAGCAGATCTGAGGGGGGTGAGACCCAGTACTTC.